The clone carrying this TCR beta chain is termed medium-sized (0.01 to 0.1%). This sample was included in a study of T cells in localized non-small cell lung cancer. The data were produced by immunoSEQ multiplex PCR, yet TCRdb's version contains in-frame clones alone and is incomplete. In the table there are some 950 clones, approximately 18% of which are singletons. CDR3 length: 16 residues. J lost 6 bases, V lost 5 bases, and 12 bases had no gene match. From germline, CDR1 is SGHNT and CDR2 YENEEA. Sequences were derived from normal lung tissue next to the tumor, sampled before any cancer treatment. This receptor was identified in a man aged 40 to 70 with stage III lung adenocarcinoma. V is TRBV11-3 and J is TRBJ2-2; TRBD2 agrees at 7 bases. DNA for the CDR3: TGTGCCAGCAGCCTAAACCCCGACGCGGGGGCCGGGGAGCTGTTTTTT. This codes for CASSLNPDAGAGELFF.